This paragraph reports one TCR beta chain. This CDR3 is built from 13 residues. Germline-derived CDR1 and CDR2 are LGHDT and YNNKEL (reference sequence). Trimming removed 2 bases at V and 4 bases at J, with 8 bases between. Original analysis: Amplification of reference gene primers was used by the study to estimate nucleated cell counts. The protocol was immunoSEQ multiplex PCR, while the TCRdb copy is restricted to in-frame clones and leaves out a portion. Clone size and the V and J calls come from that table; the DNA yielded D and trimming. The table lists 85,000 to 95,000 clones, 87% of them singletons. This sample was included in a study of blood T cell repertoires in COVID-19. Turning to the study itself: Samples taken during acute and convalescent COVID-19 were collected in the United States, Italy and Spain. PBMCs, B-cell-depleted T cells, or T cells provided the cDNA or gDNA that made up the material.

The chain recombines TRBV3-1 (or the pseudogene TRBV3-2) with TRBJ1-1; D may be TRBD1 (6 bases). The specimen was peripheral blood. The clonotype originates from a woman of 80 years or more with acute or convalescent COVID-19. The CDR3 coding sequence is TGTGCCAGCAGCCAAACAGGGAGCACTGAAGCTTTCTTT. As protein: CASSQTGSTEAFF.